This TCR beta chain appears in the sequencing data of a study of T-cell reconstitution after alpha-beta-depleted transplantation in children (dated by TCRdb to about 2016). Background for the entire study: Using TCR repertoire profiling, the study followed T-cell immune reconstitution in a quantitative way in children after TCRalphabeta/CD19-depleted allogeneic hematopoietic cell transplantation.

The germline V gene gives CDR1 as MGHDK and CDR2 as SYGVNS. Trimming removed 1 base from V and 3 bases from J, leaving 8 bases between the germline ends. Measured from the cysteine to the phenylalanine, the CDR3 is 14 residues long. The read is trimmed to its CDR3 DNA, 42 bases read in frame from base 1. A note on this clonotype: Its target antigen remains unknown. The sample holds no much larger clone one base away, and base qualities are not on file.

Library prep was done by PCR. Sequencing instrument: Illumina HiSeq 2500. TCR libraries were prepared with molecular barcoding, using unique molecular identifiers to normalize TCRbeta repertoire quantification. Through fastp at Q25 and MiXCR, TCRdb rebuilt clones from the public reads, retaining in-frame beta chains. Entries that share a CDR3 protein sequence are merged under the most common genes and DNA. The sample data list 400,000 to 500,000 distinct CDR3 sequences, and under 13% of these were observed just once. The top ten clones comprise 4.5% to 7% of the sample. The sequencing used PBMCs from the stem cell graft donor, collected from the stem cell graft. The rearrangement joined TRBV25-1 to TRBJ2-3, with the D gene uncertain. This TCR was recovered from a human donor who donated a stem cell graft to a child with acute myeloid leukemia. The CDR3 reads as follows: CASSELSVTDTQYF. The sequenced DNA: TGTGCCAGCAGTGAATTGTCAGTTACAGATACGCAGTATTTT.